This T cell receptor beta chain was profiled in a study of blood T cell repertoires in COVID-19. Study at large: The United States, Italy and Spain provided the acute and convalescent COVID-19 samples.

Looked up from germline, CDR1 is MDHEN and CDR2 is SYDVKM. With 2 bases removed from V and 7 bases from J, the gap between germline ends came to 11 bases. This CDR3 has 14 residues. This clone was observed a few times. TCRdb's table, derived via immunoSEQ multiplex PCR, lists solely in-frame clones and lacks some. Of about 94,000 clones listed, over 75% are singletons. This TCR was recovered from a human donor with acute or convalescent COVID-19. The donor label of this sample is uncertain. The rearrangement links TRBV28 to TRBJ1-4; D is ambiguous. Sequenced: peripheral blood. The CDR3 DNA follows: TGTGCCAGCAGTTTACCAGTGTTAGCTGAAAAACTGTTTTTT. As protein: CASSLPVLAEKLFF.